The rows below give T cell receptor beta chains drawn from one sample of a study of blood T cell repertoires in COVID-19. The repertoire was sequenced with immunoSEQ multiplex PCR; TCRdb's copy has only in-frame clones and lacks some. The sample carries hundreds of thousands of clones, about four fifths recorded once. Sample: PBMCs or T cells enriched from blood (not recorded which). Receptors originate from a man aged 40-49 years who had been exposed to COVID-19. Both conserved end residues are part of each CDR3. D genes are given only for firm matches. The size of a clone is reported for some rows only, either as once, few or many, or as a class for expanded clones.

size: few; J: TRBJ2-3; V: TRBV21-1; D: .; DNA: TGTGCCAGCAGCAAGAGCGTGGGGTCTAGCGCTTCCACAGATACGCAGTATTTT; CDR3: CASSKSVGSSASTDTQYF
size: .; J: TRBJ1-4; V: TRBV30; D: .; DNA: TGTGCCTGGAGTAGAGGGCCTAGGAAGGAAAAACTGTTTTTT; CDR3: CAWSRGPRKEKLFF
size: .; J: TRBJ1-2; V: TRBV4-2; D: .; DNA: TGTGCCAGCAGCCAAGACAGGTCCGTTGGCTATGGCTACACCTTC; CDR3: CASSQDRSVGYGYTF
size: .; J: TRBJ2-1; V: TRBV10-2; D: .; DNA: TGCGCCAGCTGGGGCATTTTAAGCTCCTACAATGAGCAGTTCTTC; CDR3: CASWGILSSYNEQFF
size: .; J: TRBJ1-1; V: TRBV29-1; D: .; DNA: TGCAGCGCCCGGGGTTTAAGGATGAACACTGAAGCTTTCTTT; CDR3: CSARGLRMNTEAFF
size: .; J: TRBJ2-7; V: TRBV5-1; D: TRBD1; DNA: TGCGCCAGCAGCACAGGGGCCTCCTACGAGCAGTACTTC; CDR3: CASSTGASYEQYF
size: .; J: TRBJ2-5; V: TRBV2; D: .; DNA: TGTGCCAGCACTCCTACGGTGTTGGAGACCCAGTACTTC; CDR3: CASTPTVLETQYF
size: .; J: TRBJ1-1; V: TRBV5-4; D: .; DNA: TGTGCCAGCTGGGAGGGAGGGGCAGTTGAAGCTTTCTTT; CDR3: CASWEGGAVEAFF
size: .; J: TRBJ2-7; V: TRBV10-3; D: TRBD1; DNA: TGTGCCATCAGTGAGCCACAAGGGGACAGAGCCTATGAGCAGTACTTC; CDR3: CAISEPQGDRAYEQYF
size: .; J: TRBJ2-3; V: TRBV7-2; D: .; DNA: TGTGCCAGCAGCCAACTAATCCTTGACACAGATACGCAGTATTTT; CDR3: CASSQLILDTDTQYF
size: .; J: TRBJ2-7; V: TRBV7-6; D: TRBD2; DNA: TGTGCCAGCAGCGTAACTAGCGGGAGAGCAAACGAGCAGTACTTC; CDR3: CASSVTSGRANEQYF
size: .; J: TRBJ2-7; V: TRBV27; D: TRBD1; DNA: TGTGCCAGTGGCAAGGACAGGGGAAACGAGCAGTACTTC; CDR3: CASGKDRGNEQYF
size: .; J: TRBJ1-1; V: TRBV10-1; D: TRBD1; DNA: TGCGCCAGCAGTCTTGACAGGGCGAACACTGAAGCTTTCTTT; CDR3: CASSLDRANTEAFF
size: .; J: TRBJ2-7; V: TRBV6-5; D: .; DNA: TGTGCCAGCAGTTACTCTCCTGTTTACGAGCAGTACTTC; CDR3: CASSYSPVYEQYF
size: .; J: TRBJ1-3; V: TRBV2; D: .; DNA: TGTGCCAGCAATAGCCGACCCACGGCCATATATTTT; CDR3: CASNSRPTAIYF
size: once; J: TRBJ2-2; V: TRBV5-1; D: .; DNA: TGCGCCAGCAGCTTGGCAGCCTCCGGGAACCTAAACACCGGGGAGCTGTTTTTT; CDR3: CASSLAASGNLNTGELFF
size: .; J: TRBJ2-1; V: TRBV30; D: TRBD2; DNA: TGTGCCTGGAGTGTACTAGCGGGAGATTTCAATGAGCAGTTCTTC; CDR3: CAWSVLAGDFNEQFF
size: .; J: TRBJ2-7; V: TRBV6-5; D: TRBD2; DNA: TGTGCCACCGGAGCGGGAGCCCGCTACGAGCAGTACTTC; CDR3: CATGAGARYEQYF
size: .; J: TRBJ2-1; V: TRBV5-1; D: TRBD1; DNA: TGCGCCAGCAGCTTGGAAGGGACAGGGGGCTTCGATGAGCAGTTCTTC; CDR3: CASSLEGTGGFDEQFF
size: few; J: TRBJ1-4; V: TRBV9; D: .; DNA: TGTGCCAGCAGCATTAGGGGAGGCAATGAAAAACTGTTTTTT; CDR3: CASSIRGGNEKLFF
size: .; J: TRBJ1-3; V: TRBV5-1; D: .; DNA: TGCGCCAGCAGCTTGGACAGGGTGGCCGGAAACACCATATATTTT; CDR3: CASSLDRVAGNTIYF
size: .; J: TRBJ2-5; V: TRBV6-6; D: .; DNA: TGTGCCAGCACTCTTGTCCAGGGGCCCGATTTGGAGACCCAGTACTTC; CDR3: CASTLVQGPDLETQYF
size: .; J: TRBJ2-2; V: TRBV27; D: .; DNA: TGTGCCAGCAGTACGACTGAGAACACCGGGGAGCTGTTTTTT; CDR3: CASSTTENTGELFF
size: .; J: TRBJ2-1; V: TRBV7-9; D: TRBD2; DNA: TGTGCCAGCAGTTCGACTAGCGGGATCTACAATGAGCAGTTCTTC; CDR3: CASSSTSGIYNEQFF
size: .; J: TRBJ2-2; V: TRBV11-2; D: .; DNA: TGTGCCAGCAAAAGAATAAAGAGTGTCGGGGTGATCGCCGGGGAGCTGTTTTTT; CDR3: CASKRIKSVGVIAGELFF
size: .; J: TRBJ1-4; V: TRBV4-1; D: TRBD1; DNA: TGCGCCAGCAGCCAAGATTCGTGGAGGACAGGGGAAAATGAAAAACTGTTTTTT; CDR3: CASSQDSWRTGENEKLFF
size: .; J: TRBJ2-1; V: TRBV19; D: TRBD2; DNA: TGTGCCAGTAGTATTTTGGGACTAGCGGGATTAAATGAGCAGTTCTTC; CDR3: CASSILGLAGLNEQFF
size: few; J: TRBJ1-2; V: TRBV19; D: .; DNA: TGTGCCAGTAGCGACAGGCGCGTTCTGGGCTACACCTTC; CDR3: CASSDRRVLGYTF
size: .; J: TRBJ1-1; V: TRBV7-2; D: .; DNA: TGTGCCAGCACTCAGAGGTCGGAAGCTTTCTTT; CDR3: CASTQRSEAFF
size: .; J: TRBJ2-1; V: TRBV29-1; D: TRBD2; DNA: TGCAGCGTGACTAGCGGGAGCTATGAGCAGTTCTTC; CDR3: CSVTSGSYEQFF
size: .; J: TRBJ2-7; V: TRBV5-1; D: TRBD2; DNA: TGCGCCAGCAGAGGACCACTAGCGGGAAACGAGCAGTACTTC; CDR3: CASRGPLAGNEQYF
size: .; J: TRBJ2-1; V: TRBV12-3/TRBV12-4; D: .; DNA: TGTGCCAGCAGTTTAGGTAGTGAGCAGTTCTTC; CDR3: CASSLGSEQFF
size: once; J: TRBJ1-1; V: TRBV19; D: TRBD1; DNA: TGTGCCAGTAGGAGACACAGGGGTGAGGTTGAAGCTTTCTTT; CDR3: CASRRHRGEVEAFF
size: .; J: TRBJ2-3; V: TRBV5-4; D: .; DNA: TGTGCCAGCAGCAACCCCACTAGCCGACAAGATACGCAGTATTTT; CDR3: CASSNPTSRQDTQYF
size: .; J: TRBJ2-5; V: TRBV3-1/TRBV3-2; D: .; DNA: TGTGCCAGCGCCACTGCCGAGACCCAGTACTTC; CDR3: CASATAETQYF
size: .; J: TRBJ2-1; V: TRBV7-3; D: TRBD2; DNA: TGTGCCAGCAGCCAGACTAGCGGGGTGAATAATGAGCAGTTCTTC; CDR3: CASSQTSGVNNEQFF
size: .; J: TRBJ2-1; V: TRBV5-1; D: .; DNA: TGCGCCAGCAAAGACCTACGGGCGGGGAATGAGCAGTTCTTC; CDR3: CASKDLRAGNEQFF
size: .; J: TRBJ1-2; V: TRBV5-1; D: TRBD1; DNA: TGCGCCAGCAGCTGGGGACAGAGCTATGGCTACACCTTC; CDR3: CASSWGQSYGYTF
size: .; J: TRBJ1-1; V: TRBV12-3/TRBV12-4; D: .; DNA: TGTGCCAGCAGTTTTGGGGCAGACACTGAAGCTTTCTTT; CDR3: CASSFGADTEAFF
size: .; J: TRBJ1-1; V: TRBV18; D: .; DNA: TGTGCCAGCTCAACATCCGGGGGTGGGCTCACTGAAGCTTTCTTT; CDR3: CASSTSGGGLTEAFF
size: .; J: TRBJ2-3; V: TRBV11-2; D: .; DNA: TGTGCCAGCAGCTTAGTCAGGGACACAGATACGCAGTATTTT; CDR3: CASSLVRDTDTQYF
size: .; J: TRBJ2-2; V: TRBV4-2; D: .; DNA: TGTGCCAGCAGCCAAGACCCATTGAACACCGGGGAGCTGTTTTTT; CDR3: CASSQDPLNTGELFF
size: .; J: TRBJ1-1; V: TRBV6-6; D: .; DNA: TGTGCCAGCAGTTACTCTCAGGTGGGGAACACTGAAGCTTTCTTT; CDR3: CASSYSQVGNTEAFF